This entry lists 8 T cell receptor beta chains sequenced from one sample in a study of blood T cell repertoires in COVID-19. Here immunoSEQ multiplex PCR was the method, and the copy in TCRdb shows in-frame clones only, minus some. The profile shows about 290,000 clones, 70% to 90% of them singletons. The sample was peripheral blood. The receptors come from a woman in her forties or fifties with active or convalescent COVID-19.

The chain joins TRBV27 to TRBJ2-5, with D possibly being TRBD2 (7 bases). Deletions cut 7 bases from V and 3 bases from J, with 18 bases between. CDR1 and CDR2 from the germline V gene are MNHEY and SMNVEV (reference sequence). The CDR3 contains 15 residues. CDR3 region: CASTSKWGGKETQYF. Written as DNA, the CDR3 is TGTGCCAGCACCTCAAAGTGGGGGGGCAAAGAGACCCAGTACTTC.

This chain joins TRBV27 and TRBJ2-1; D may be TRBD2 (5 bases). Per the germline V gene, CDR1 is MNHEY and CDR2 is SMNVEV (reference sequence). The CDR3 consists of 16 residues. V lost 4 bases and J lost 0, with 13 bases in between. In DNA form, the CDR3 reads TGTGCCAGCAGTTCCTTAGCGTTATACTCCTACAATGAGCAGTTCTTC. Translated, it gives CASSSLALYSYNEQFF.

This chain links TRBV10-1 with TRBJ2-1; 7 positions match TRBD2. CDR1 is WNHNN and CDR2 is SYGVQD in the germline V gene (reference sequence). The junction had 5 bases not matched to a gene; V was cut back by 6 bases and J by 9 bases. The CDR3 length is 12 residues. As DNA, the CDR3 is TGCGCCAGCAGGGACCCGGGGGGTGAGCAGTTCTTC. Its protein is CASRDPGGEQFF.

The chain joins TRBV3-1 (or the pseudogene TRBV3-2) to TRBJ2-2; D remains unclear. This CDR3 comprises 13 residues. Trimming took 4 bases from V and 4 from J, leaving 7 bases between them. Germline V lookup: CDR1 LGHDT, CDR2 YNNKEL (reference sequence). CDR3 DNA sequence: TGTGCCAGCAGCCTTAAACTCACCGGGGAGCTGTTTTTT. Its translation is CASSLKLTGELFF.

CDR3 in DNA: TGTGCCAGCAGCACCTCCGGGACAGGACGCTACGAGCAGTACTTC. This gives the protein CASSTSGTGRYEQYF. The chain uses TRBV5-4 and TRBJ2-7, with 8 bases lining up with TRBD1. Per the germline V gene, CDR1 is SGHNT and CDR2 is YYREEE (reference sequence). CDR3 length: 15 amino acids. The junction had 9 bases not matched to a gene; V was cut back by 4 bases and J by 3 bases.

The rearrangement uses TRBV5-5 and TRBJ1-2; the D is unclear. The CDR3 loop spans 13 amino acids. Looked up from germline, CDR1 is SGHKS and CDR2 is YYEKEE (reference sequence). V gave up 2 bases and J gave up 6 bases, with 11 bases separating them. CDR3: CASSFTGEDGYTF. The CDR3 nucleotides read TGTGCCAGCAGCTTCACCGGGGAGGATGGCTACACCTTC.

In its sample, this clone was seen once. The gene calls are TRBV10-3 and TRBJ2-7, with D maybe TRBD2 (5 bases). Trimming pared 3 bases from V and 0 bases from J, leaving 9 bases between. The CDR3 totals 14 residues. The germline V gene has CDR1 ENHRY and CDR2 SYGVKD. This chain's CDR3 is CAISDSRGSYEQYF. The CDR3 DNA follows: TGTGCCATCAGTGATAGTCGGGGCTCCTACGAGCAGTACTTC.

The V and J genes are TRBV7-9 and TRBJ2-7, with 7 bases identical to TRBD1. CDR3 length equals 14 residues. The germline V gene encodes CDR1 SEHNR and CDR2 FQNEAQ (reference sequence). V dropped 3 bases and J dropped 1; count of bases not matched to a gene: 3. As DNA, the CDR3 is TGTGCCAGCAGCTTCGGGACAGTATCCTACGAGCAGTACTTC. It is translated as CASSFGTVSYEQYF.